Below are 4 T cell receptor beta chains sequenced from a single sample in a study of blood T cells in healthy people across ages. A second about 6 to 12 cycle PCR used barcoded and J-beta primers. TCRdb analysed the 5' RACE reads with MiXCR anew, one entry per CDR3 protein. Of over 1,500,000 distinct CDR3 sequences listed, about 50% were seen once; the top ten hold over 2%. The material sequenced was blood. These receptors came from a woman in her 40s in good health.

This clonotype was detected a few times. The gene calls are TRBV29-1 and TRBJ2-3; 16 positions agree with TRBD2. This CDR3 spans 16 amino acids. V trimming: 7 bases; J trimming: 4 bases; junction bases outside the gene matches: 8. Germline values: CDR1 SQVTM, CDR2 ANQGSEA. CDR3 sequence: CSAGTSGGGPSDTQYF. As DNA, the CDR3 is TGCAGCGCCGGGACTAGCGGGGGGGGTCCCTCAGATACGCAGTATTTT.

The chain has TRBV27 and TRBJ2-5; 11 bases are a match to TRBD2. The DNA end is a closer match to TRBJ2-1, so the J assignment may be wrong. From germline, CDR1 is MNHEY and CDR2 SMNVEV (reference sequence). The CDR3 is made up of 18 amino acids. CDR3 loop: CASSRRSASGGTQETQFF. The CDR3 region has the DNA TGTGCCAGCAGCAGGCGAAGTGCTAGCGGGGGGACCCAAGAGACCCAGTTCTTC.

The V gene is TRBV20-1, the J gene TRBJ2-1; TRBD1 matches 7 bases. The J segment lost 2 bases and the V segment lost 6 bases, leaving 7 bases of the junction unmatched. The CDR3 length is 14 residues. CDR1 is DFQATT, CDR2 SNEGSKA, per germline (reference sequence). CDR3 amino acids: CSAHPGTAYNEQFF. The CDR3 bases are TGCAGTGCCCATCCCGGGACAGCCTACAATGAGCAGTTCTTC.

This clonotype was seen a few times. This chain links TRBV20-1 with TRBJ1-5; maybe TRBD1 (6 bases). Germline-derived CDR1 and CDR2 are DFQATT and SNEGSKA (reference sequence). The CDR3 extends over 15 amino acids. Trimming shortened V by 0 bases and J by 2 bases, and 11 bases separated the two germline ends. The CDR3 sequence is CSARDTGRGNQPQHF. DNA for the CDR3: TGCAGTGCTAGAGATACAGGGAGGGGCAATCAGCCCCAGCATTTT.